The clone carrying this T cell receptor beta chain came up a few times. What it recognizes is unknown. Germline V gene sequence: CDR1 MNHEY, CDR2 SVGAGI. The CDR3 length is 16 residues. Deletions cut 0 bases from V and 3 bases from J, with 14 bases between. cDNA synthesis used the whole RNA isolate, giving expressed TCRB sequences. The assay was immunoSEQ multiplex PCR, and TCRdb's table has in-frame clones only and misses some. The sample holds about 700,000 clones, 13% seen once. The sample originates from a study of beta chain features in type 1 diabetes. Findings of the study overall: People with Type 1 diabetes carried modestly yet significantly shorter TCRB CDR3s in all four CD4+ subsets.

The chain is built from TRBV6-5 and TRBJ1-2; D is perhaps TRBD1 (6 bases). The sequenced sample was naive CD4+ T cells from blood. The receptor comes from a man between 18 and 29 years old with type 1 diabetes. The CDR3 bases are TGTGCCAGCAGTTACTCGATCCAGGGGAGCTACTATGGCTACACCTTC. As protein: CASSYSIQGSYYGYTF.